This T cell receptor beta chain came from a study of OX40 agonist ivuxolimab in advanced cancers. Across the study: The drug used for patients, ivuxolimab, was an agonistic anti-OX40 (CD134) antibody.

Assay: immunoSEQ multiplex PCR; the TCRdb copy retains only in-frame clones and omits some. The sample has around 100,000 clones; about 86% are singletons. Notes on this clone: The target antigen is unknown.

Overall study results and limits: In general, CD8+ T cells held more expanded clones than CD4+ did, on average.

Trimming removed 1 base from V and 7 bases from J; junction bases left unmatched: 9. CDR3 length equals 15 residues. Germline CDR1 reads SGHVS; CDR2 reads FNYEAQ. The genes are TRBV7-6 and TRBJ2-7; 8 bases match TRBD1. Sequenced here: CD4+ or CD8+ T cells sorted from blood, sampled in a trial of the OX40 agonist ivuxolimab. The receptor comes from an adult with an advanced solid tumor such as melanoma, head and neck, liver or kidney cancer. The CDR3 DNA is TGTGCCAGCAGCTTAGGTGCAGGGGGCGCGAAAGAGCAGTACTTC. It yields the protein CASSLGAGGAKEQYF.